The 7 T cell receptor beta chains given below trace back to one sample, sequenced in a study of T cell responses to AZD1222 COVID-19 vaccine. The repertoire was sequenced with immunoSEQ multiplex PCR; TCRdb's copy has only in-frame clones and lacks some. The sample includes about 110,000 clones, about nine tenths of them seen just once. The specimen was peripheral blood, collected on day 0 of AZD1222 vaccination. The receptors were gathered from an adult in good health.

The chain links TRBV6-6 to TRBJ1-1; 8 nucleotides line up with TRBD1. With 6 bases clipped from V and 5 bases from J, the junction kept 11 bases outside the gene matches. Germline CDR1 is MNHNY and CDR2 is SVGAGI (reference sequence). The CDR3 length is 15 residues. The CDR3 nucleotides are TGTGCCAGCAGGGGACAGGAGGGCATGAGGACTGAAGCTTTCTTT. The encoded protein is CASRGQEGMRTEAFF.

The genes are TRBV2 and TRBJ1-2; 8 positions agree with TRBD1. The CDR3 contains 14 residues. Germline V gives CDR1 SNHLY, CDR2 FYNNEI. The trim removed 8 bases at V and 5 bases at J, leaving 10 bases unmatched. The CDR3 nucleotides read TGTGCCAGCGGGGGACAGGTGGTGGGTTATGGCTACACCTTC. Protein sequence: CASGGQVVGYGYTF.

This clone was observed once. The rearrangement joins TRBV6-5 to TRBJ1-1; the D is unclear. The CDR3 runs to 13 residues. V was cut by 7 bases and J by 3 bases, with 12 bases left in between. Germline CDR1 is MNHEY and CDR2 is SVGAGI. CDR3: CASIIVSDTEAFF. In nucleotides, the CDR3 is TGTGCCAGCATAATTGTCTCGGACACTGAAGCTTTCTTT.

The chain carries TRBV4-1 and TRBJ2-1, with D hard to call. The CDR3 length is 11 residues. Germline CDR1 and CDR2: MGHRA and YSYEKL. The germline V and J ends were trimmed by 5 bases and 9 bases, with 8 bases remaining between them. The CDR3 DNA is TGCGCCAGCAGCGAAATGGGTGAGCAGTTCTTC. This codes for CASSEMGEQFF.

The CDR3 spells CASSPLAGPSSYEQYF. In DNA form, the CDR3 reads TGTGCCAGCTCACCCCTCGCGGGACCAAGCTCCTACGAGCAGTACTTC. The rearrangement joins TRBV18 to TRBJ2-7, with D possibly TRBD2 on 6 matching bases. The V gene lost 3 bases and the J gene lost 0 bases, with 15 bases spanning the gap. Germline loops: CDR1 KGHSH, CDR2 LQKENI. This CDR3 has 16 residues.

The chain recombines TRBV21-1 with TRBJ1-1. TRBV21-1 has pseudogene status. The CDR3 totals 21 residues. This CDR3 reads CASSKARMWIWPTEMNTEAFF. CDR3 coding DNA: TGTGCCAGCAGCAAAGCGAGAATGTGGATTTGGCCTACCGAGATGAACACTGAAGCTTTCTTT.

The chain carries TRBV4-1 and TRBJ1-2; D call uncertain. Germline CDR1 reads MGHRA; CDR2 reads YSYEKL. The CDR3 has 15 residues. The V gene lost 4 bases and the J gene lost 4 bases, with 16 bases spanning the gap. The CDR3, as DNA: TGCGCCAGCAGCCCGTTGGACCTGCCGAGCTATGGCTACACCTTC. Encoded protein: CASSPLDLPSYGYTF.